This T cell receptor (delta chain) was profiled in a study of delta chains in infants with herpesvirus infections (dated by TCRdb to 2021 to 2024). General notes on the study: The study prospectively followed a Ugandan infant birth cohort from birth to characterize gammadelta T cell responses to primary cytomegalovirus (CMV) infection. Using PBMC, gammadelta TCRs were sequenced for some 20 CMV-infected infants, one of whom was congenitally infected, and for seven to nine CMV-uninfected infants who had enough sample available. Blood samples from the infants were grouped into approximate ages of 1.5, 4, 8 and 12 months. Previously published Belgian fetal and cord blood gammadelta TCR data were added only for comparison and were not generated in this cohort. Broad study findings and their caveats: The public clonotype was detected only at the first time point after infection and was not found in uninfected infants or in infants infected after 120 days. A small sample size and the lack of race- or environment-matched controls were noted by the authors, because CMV is acquired by nearly all Ugandans before adulthood. The public clonotype might still be present below the detection limit in CMV-uninfected infants.

This clone is deemed large (0.1 to 1%). Its antigen remains unidentified. The input lacks base qualities; no much larger clone sits a single base away. Infants were enrolled after their mothers, pregnant women receiving prenatal care in Kampala, Uganda, were recruited, and documentation of maternal HIV status was required. Home visits to families took place weekly, and collection of infant clinical information, oral swabs and peripheral blood began at 6 weeks of age and was repeated every 4 months after that. After blood was collected in heparin tubes, PBMC were isolated using Ficoll-Paque density gradient centrifugation and then cryopreserved. Library creation used RT-PCR. TCR cDNA was generated by reverse transcription of PBMC RNA with SuperScript II and gamma-chain- and delta-chain-specific primers. cDNA was purified with AMPure XP beads, amplified, and indexed with Illumina adapters using the Nextera XT Index Kit. An Illumina MiSeq with a V2 300-cycle kit was used to sequence the gammadelta TCR libraries. The source study handled its data this way. Using MiXCR v2.1.12, CDR3 sequences were assembled, and reads were mapped onto D, J and V genes obtained from GenBank. Repertoire analyses of the CDR3 clonotypes were performed with VDJtools v1.2.1. TCRdb called clones afresh from the public reads with CATT; identical DNA rows were later merged. Here the V and J calls rest on TCRdb's processing, not on the authors' analysis. The sample table contains 2,500 to 3,500 delta-chain clones; only one count was recorded for roughly 33% of them. Together, the top ten hold around 8.3% of the sample.

The sequence derives from a human donor who was a Ugandan infant, either HIV-exposed or HIV-unexposed (not recorded which). The sample in question was peripheral blood, obtained at time point 3 of longitudinal follow-up.

The nucleotide sequence is TGTGCTCTTGGTTCTTCTTCCTACGCCTACTGGGGGATAACAGGACCACTCGATAAACTCATCTTT. The resulting protein is CALGSSSYAYWGITGPLDKLIF. The V gene is TRDV1 and the J gene is TRDJ1; 11 nucleotides in the junction match TRDD3. Taken from cysteine to phenylalanine, the CDR3 has 22 residues. The kept DNA is CDR3 alone, 66 bases in frame from the first base. Ends trimmed: V by 6 bases, J by 4 bases; bases unmatched to a gene: 28. The germline V gene yields TSWWSYY for CDR1 and QGS for CDR2.